A single sample gave rise to the 23 T cell receptor beta chains below, sequenced in a study of shared clonotypes between healthy human individuals. Terminally differentiated effector memory CD45RA+ cells were excluded from the naive CD8 cells, which were CD45RO-negative and positively selected for CCR7. Profiling relied on immunoSEQ multiplex PCR, and the TCRdb table lists in-frame clones only, not all of them. The table records about 1,900,000 clones, just under 95% of them present only once. Sequencing was done on a sample of naive CD8+ T cells sorted from blood. The receptor set was obtained from a man aged 18 to 30 in good health.

The chain joins TRBV4-1 to TRBJ1-1; D is unresolved. The CDR3 sequence is 14 residues long. V was clipped by 1 base and J by 5 bases, with 11 bases between them. Germline V gene sequence: CDR1 MGHRA, CDR2 YSYEKL. The CDR3 DNA reads as TGCGCCAGCAGCCAAGGAGGAACCGAGACTGAAGCTTTCTTT. Translating it yields CASSQGGTETEAFF.

This chain connects TRBV11-2 to TRBJ2-7; D is unresolved. Germline V lookup: CDR1 SGHAT, CDR2 FQNNGV. The CDR3 is 15 residues long. The V end lost 4 bases, the J end lost 0 bases, and 13 bases lay between the germline ends. CDR3 sequence reads: CASSSWDLSSYEQYF. The CDR3 coding sequence is TGTGCCAGCAGCTCCTGGGATTTGTCCTCCTACGAGCAGTACTTC.

CDR3 nucleotides: TGTGCCAGCACCATCGGGACAGGGGCTACTGAAGCTTTCTTT. Amino acid sequence: CASTIGTGATEAFF. This chain connects TRBV13 to TRBJ1-1; 10 bases agree with TRBD1. J was trimmed by 5 bases and V by 7 bases; bases with no gene match: 7. Germline V gene data show CDR1 as PRHDT and CDR2 as FYEKMQ (reference sequence). The CDR3 has 14 residues.

This sequence joins TRBV11-2 and TRBJ2-7; D ambiguous. Between the trimmed V and J ends, which lost 6 bases and 3 bases, there was a span of 15 bases. The CDR3 has 14 residues. CDR1 is SGHAT and CDR2 is FQNNGV in the germline V gene. The CDR3 nucleotides read TGTGCCAGCAGTCCGCCGTCGGTAGTCTACGAGCAGTACTTC. Translating gives CASSPPSVVYEQYF.

V gene TRBV4-1 combines with J gene TRBJ1-1; the D is unclear. Trimming removed 1 base at V and 0 bases at J, with 9 bases between. The CDR3 has 15 residues. Germline CDR1 reads MGHRA; CDR2 reads YSYEKL. The CDR3 spells CASSQGYTLNTEAFF. CDR3 nucleotide sequence: TGCGCCAGCAGCCAAGGATACACCCTGAACACTGAAGCTTTCTTT.

A few counts support this clone. J is TRBJ1-6 and V is TRBV4-3; no clear D gene. This CDR3 has 14 amino acids. In germline, CDR1 is LGHNA, CDR2 YSLEER. V was cut by 0 bases and J by 5 bases, with 5 bases left in between. CDR3 DNA: TGCGCCAGCAGCCAAGATTCCCATAATTCACCCCTCCACTTT. As protein: CASSQDSHNSPLHF.

V gene TRBV30 combines with J gene TRBJ2-3; D remains unclear. V was pared by 4 bases and J by 4 bases, with 12 bases between. The CDR3 sequence is 13 residues long. CDR1 and CDR2 from the germline V gene are GTSNPN and SVGIG (reference sequence). The CDR3 coding sequence is TGTGCCTGGACTAACGAGAGAGCAGATACGCAGTATTTT. As protein: CAWTNERADTQYF.

This chain uses TRBV27 with TRBJ2-3; D might be TRBD2 (6 bases). The V end was cut by 11 bases, the J end by 3 bases, with 15 bases between. The CDR3 is 13 amino acids. CDR1 MNHEY and CDR2 SMNVEV come from the germline V gene (reference sequence). CDR3 DNA sequence: TGTGCCTCTTGGACCGGGACTACAGATACGCAGTATTTT. It is translated as CASWTGTTDTQYF.

The chain joins TRBV15 to TRBJ1-2; TRBD1 matches at 7 bases. There are 15 residues in the CDR3. The germline gives CDR1 LNHNV, CDR2 YYDKDF (reference sequence). V trimming: 3 bases; J trimming: 6 bases; junction bases outside the gene matches: 10. The CDR3 nucleotides read TGTGCCACCAGCAGTTTACAGGGGATAAAGGATGGCTACACCTTC. Encoded protein: CATSSLQGIKDGYTF.

Regarding this clone: In the same sample, other DNA sequences code for this CDR3. V is TRBV11-2 and J is TRBJ2-7, with 9 bases lining up with TRBD2. Germline V CDR1 and CDR2: SGHAT, FQNNGV. J was trimmed by 2 bases and V by 1 base; bases with no gene match: 3. The CDR3 totals 15 residues. The CDR3 reads CASSLGAGGTYEQYF. DNA for the CDR3: TGTGCCAGCAGCTTAGGAGCGGGAGGAACCTACGAGCAGTACTTC.

The chain is built from TRBV29-1 and TRBJ1-3; 9 bases agree with TRBD1. Trimming at V came to 7 bases and at J to 4 bases, leaving 8 bases not matched to a gene. The CDR3 extends over 14 amino acids. CDR1 SQVTM and CDR2 ANQGSEA come from the germline V gene. The CDR3 here is CSADRTGDGNTIYF. In DNA form, the CDR3 reads TGCAGCGCCGACCGGACAGGGGACGGAAACACCATATATTTT.

This clone appeared once. The chain has TRBV5-4 and TRBJ1-2; 7 bases agree with TRBD1. With V trimmed by 5 bases and J by 3 bases, 7 bases remained unmatched. Germline CDR1 reads SGHNT; CDR2 reads YYREEE (reference sequence). The CDR3 contains 14 residues. The CDR3 loop reads CASSPRQGDYGYTF. In DNA, the CDR3 is TGTGCCAGCAGTCCCCGACAGGGAGACTATGGCTACACCTTC. The full variable domain, in which reference TRBV5-4 and TRBJ1-2 provide the parts outside the CDR3, is ETGVTQSPTHLIKTRGQQVTLRCSSQSGHNTVSWYQQALGQGPQFIFQYYREEENGRGNFPPRFSGLQFPNYSSELNVNALELDDSALYLCASSPRQGDYGYTFGSGTRLTVV.

This clone appeared a single time. V and J are TRBV29-1 and TRBJ2-7; the match to TRBD1 covers 9 bases. J gave up 3 bases and V 7 bases, and 7 bases lay outside the gene matches. This CDR3 is built from 13 residues. Germline V CDR1 and CDR2: SQVTM, ANQGSEA. This chain's CDR3 is CSATGTGLYEQYF. The CDR3 region has the DNA TGCAGCGCTACCGGGACAGGGCTCTACGAGCAGTACTTC.

This rearrangement joins TRBV7-8 to TRBJ2-6; no clear D gene. Germline V gene sequence: CDR1 SGHVS, CDR2 FQNEAQ. The V and J ends lost 5 bases and 0 bases respectively, with 8 bases between them. The CDR3 runs 15 residues. The CDR3 loop is CASSLQSSGANVLTF. The CDR3 nucleotides read TGTGCCAGCAGCCTTCAGAGCTCTGGGGCCAACGTCCTGACTTTC. Full variable domain (rest looked up from reference TRBV7-8 and TRBJ2-6): GAGVSQSPRYKVAKRGQDVALRCDPISGHVSLFWYQQALGQGPEFLTYFQNEAQLDKSGLPSDRFFAERPEGSVSTLKIQRTQQEDSAVYLCASSLQSSGANVLTFGAGSRLTVL.

The chain carries TRBV27 and TRBJ1-3, with a tentative D call TRBD1 (5 bases). V lost 6 bases and J 0 bases, leaving 9 bases between the germline ends. The CDR3 runs 14 residues. CDR1 is MNHEY and CDR2 is SMNVEV in the germline V gene (reference sequence). DNA for the CDR3: TGTGCCAGCAGCTCGGGGCCCTCTGGAAACACCATATATTTT. It codes for CASSSGPSGNTIYF.

J is TRBJ1-2 and V is TRBV2; 7 nucleotides agree with TRBD1. There are 13 residues in the CDR3. Germline CDR1 is SNHLY and CDR2 is FYNNEI. V lost 10 bases and J lost 6; bases outside the gene matches: 11. The CDR3 protein is CATADRSLDGYTF. For the CDR3, the DNA is TGTGCCACCGCGGACAGGTCCCTTGATGGCTACACCTTC.

This clone was picked up one time. The V gene is TRBV4-1, the J gene TRBJ2-2, with TRBD1 matching over 7 bases. Trimming cost V 4 bases and J 3 bases; bases outside gene matches: 11. Germline V CDR1 and CDR2: MGHRA, YSYEKL. CDR3 length: 17 residues. Here the CDR3 DNA reads TGCGCCAGCAGCCTCCCGGGGACAGCGGCGTACACCGGGGAGCTGTTTTTT. Amino acid sequence: CASSLPGTAAYTGELFF.

The chain has TRBV28 and TRBJ2-5; D gene uncertain. The CDR3 totals 12 residues. V lost 5 bases to trimming and J lost 1 base, with 5 bases between them. CDR1 and CDR2 (germline): MDHEN, SYDVKM. Here the CDR3 reads CASSPFQETQYF. In DNA, the CDR3 is TGTGCCAGCAGTCCCTTCCAAGAGACCCAGTACTTC.

Turning to this clone: The same CDR3 can be traced to other DNA sequences in this sample. This chain connects TRBV5-5 to TRBJ2-7; perhaps TRBD2 as D (6 bases). The germline CDR1 and CDR2 sequences are SGHKS and YYEKEE (reference sequence). Trimming stripped 0 bases from V and 2 bases from J, with 9 bases between. CDR3 length: 14 residues. CDR3 amino acids: CASSLVGGTYEQYF. The CDR3 coding sequence is TGTGCCAGCAGCTTGGTGGGGGGAACCTACGAGCAGTACTTC. Based on the CDR3 plus reference TRBV5-5 and TRBJ2-7, the full variable domain is DAGVTQSPTHLIKTRGQQVTLRCSPISGHKSVSWYQQVLGQGPQFIFQYYEKEERGRGNFPDRFSARQFPNYSSELNVNALLLGDSALYLCASSLVGGTYEQYFGPGTRLTVT.

The V call is TRBV10-3, the J call TRBJ1-3; D remains ambiguous. V shed 3 bases and J shed 0 bases, with 12 bases lying between them. Germline V gene sequence: CDR1 ENHRY, CDR2 SYGVKD. The length of the CDR3 is 16 residues. The CDR3: CAISEGLVVSGNTIYF. In DNA form, the CDR3 reads TGTGCCATCAGTGAAGGGCTCGTAGTCTCTGGAAACACCATATATTTT.

The chain couples TRBV27 to TRBJ2-5; no clear D gene. Germline-derived CDR1 and CDR2 are MNHEY and SMNVEV (reference sequence). The V end lost 1 base, the J end lost 5 bases, and 11 bases lay between the germline ends. The CDR3 extends over 14 amino acids. CDR3 nucleotides: TGTGCCAGCAGTTTATTGGTCGGCTGGGAGACCCAGTACTTC. It codes for CASSLLVGWETQYF.

A word on this clone: Other DNA sequences of this sample code for an identical CDR3. This rearrangement joins TRBV5-4 to TRBJ2-1; no clear D. The germline V gene encodes CDR1 SGHNT and CDR2 YYREEE (reference sequence). V lost 2 bases and J 4 bases, leaving 7 bases between the germline ends. The CDR3 has 13 amino acids. The CDR3 DNA follows: TGTGCCAGCAGCTTTTGGAGTTACAATGAGCAGTTCTTC. It specifies CASSFWSYNEQFF.

Comment on this clone: Other nucleotide sequences from this sample produce the same CDR3. The gene calls are TRBV6-1 and TRBJ2-7; 7 bases are a match to TRBD1. Germline V gives CDR1 MNHNS, CDR2 SASEGT. V lost 7 bases, J lost 3 bases, and 6 bases stayed unmatched. The CDR3 runs 13 residues. The CDR3 protein is CASNNRGSYEQYF. CDR3 coding DNA: TGTGCCAGCAACAACAGGGGTAGCTACGAGCAGTACTTC.